The present T cell receptor (beta chain) was sequenced within a study of T cells after yellow fever vaccination. UMIs were added to TCR cDNA along with a universal primer site when it was made by 5'RACE template switching. MiXCR, applied by TCRdb to the 5' RACE reads, yields one record per CDR3 protein. The profile shows about 330,000 distinct CDR3 sequences, roughly 8.4% of them singletons. Concerning this clonotype: Its antigen is still unknown.

General study findings and limits: Most clones from primary vaccination resurfaced after the booster (96% CD4, 70% to 90% CD8). Abundant clonotypes from the bulk population could contaminate FACS-sorted repertoires.

V dropped 3 bases and J dropped 2; count of bases not matched to a gene: 8. This CDR3 has 16 amino acids. Germline-derived CDR1 and CDR2 are LGHNA and YSLEER. The chain is built from TRBV4-3 and TRBJ2-5, with 8 positions matching TRBD2. The material was PBMCs, obtained around 45 days after the first yellow fever vaccination. The clonotype comes from a man between 18 and 29 years old who received the YFV17D yellow fever vaccine. Here the CDR3 DNA reads TGCGCCAGCAGCCAGAGAGCGGGGGCCGTACAAGAGACCCAGTACTTC. It translates to CASSQRAGAVQETQYF.